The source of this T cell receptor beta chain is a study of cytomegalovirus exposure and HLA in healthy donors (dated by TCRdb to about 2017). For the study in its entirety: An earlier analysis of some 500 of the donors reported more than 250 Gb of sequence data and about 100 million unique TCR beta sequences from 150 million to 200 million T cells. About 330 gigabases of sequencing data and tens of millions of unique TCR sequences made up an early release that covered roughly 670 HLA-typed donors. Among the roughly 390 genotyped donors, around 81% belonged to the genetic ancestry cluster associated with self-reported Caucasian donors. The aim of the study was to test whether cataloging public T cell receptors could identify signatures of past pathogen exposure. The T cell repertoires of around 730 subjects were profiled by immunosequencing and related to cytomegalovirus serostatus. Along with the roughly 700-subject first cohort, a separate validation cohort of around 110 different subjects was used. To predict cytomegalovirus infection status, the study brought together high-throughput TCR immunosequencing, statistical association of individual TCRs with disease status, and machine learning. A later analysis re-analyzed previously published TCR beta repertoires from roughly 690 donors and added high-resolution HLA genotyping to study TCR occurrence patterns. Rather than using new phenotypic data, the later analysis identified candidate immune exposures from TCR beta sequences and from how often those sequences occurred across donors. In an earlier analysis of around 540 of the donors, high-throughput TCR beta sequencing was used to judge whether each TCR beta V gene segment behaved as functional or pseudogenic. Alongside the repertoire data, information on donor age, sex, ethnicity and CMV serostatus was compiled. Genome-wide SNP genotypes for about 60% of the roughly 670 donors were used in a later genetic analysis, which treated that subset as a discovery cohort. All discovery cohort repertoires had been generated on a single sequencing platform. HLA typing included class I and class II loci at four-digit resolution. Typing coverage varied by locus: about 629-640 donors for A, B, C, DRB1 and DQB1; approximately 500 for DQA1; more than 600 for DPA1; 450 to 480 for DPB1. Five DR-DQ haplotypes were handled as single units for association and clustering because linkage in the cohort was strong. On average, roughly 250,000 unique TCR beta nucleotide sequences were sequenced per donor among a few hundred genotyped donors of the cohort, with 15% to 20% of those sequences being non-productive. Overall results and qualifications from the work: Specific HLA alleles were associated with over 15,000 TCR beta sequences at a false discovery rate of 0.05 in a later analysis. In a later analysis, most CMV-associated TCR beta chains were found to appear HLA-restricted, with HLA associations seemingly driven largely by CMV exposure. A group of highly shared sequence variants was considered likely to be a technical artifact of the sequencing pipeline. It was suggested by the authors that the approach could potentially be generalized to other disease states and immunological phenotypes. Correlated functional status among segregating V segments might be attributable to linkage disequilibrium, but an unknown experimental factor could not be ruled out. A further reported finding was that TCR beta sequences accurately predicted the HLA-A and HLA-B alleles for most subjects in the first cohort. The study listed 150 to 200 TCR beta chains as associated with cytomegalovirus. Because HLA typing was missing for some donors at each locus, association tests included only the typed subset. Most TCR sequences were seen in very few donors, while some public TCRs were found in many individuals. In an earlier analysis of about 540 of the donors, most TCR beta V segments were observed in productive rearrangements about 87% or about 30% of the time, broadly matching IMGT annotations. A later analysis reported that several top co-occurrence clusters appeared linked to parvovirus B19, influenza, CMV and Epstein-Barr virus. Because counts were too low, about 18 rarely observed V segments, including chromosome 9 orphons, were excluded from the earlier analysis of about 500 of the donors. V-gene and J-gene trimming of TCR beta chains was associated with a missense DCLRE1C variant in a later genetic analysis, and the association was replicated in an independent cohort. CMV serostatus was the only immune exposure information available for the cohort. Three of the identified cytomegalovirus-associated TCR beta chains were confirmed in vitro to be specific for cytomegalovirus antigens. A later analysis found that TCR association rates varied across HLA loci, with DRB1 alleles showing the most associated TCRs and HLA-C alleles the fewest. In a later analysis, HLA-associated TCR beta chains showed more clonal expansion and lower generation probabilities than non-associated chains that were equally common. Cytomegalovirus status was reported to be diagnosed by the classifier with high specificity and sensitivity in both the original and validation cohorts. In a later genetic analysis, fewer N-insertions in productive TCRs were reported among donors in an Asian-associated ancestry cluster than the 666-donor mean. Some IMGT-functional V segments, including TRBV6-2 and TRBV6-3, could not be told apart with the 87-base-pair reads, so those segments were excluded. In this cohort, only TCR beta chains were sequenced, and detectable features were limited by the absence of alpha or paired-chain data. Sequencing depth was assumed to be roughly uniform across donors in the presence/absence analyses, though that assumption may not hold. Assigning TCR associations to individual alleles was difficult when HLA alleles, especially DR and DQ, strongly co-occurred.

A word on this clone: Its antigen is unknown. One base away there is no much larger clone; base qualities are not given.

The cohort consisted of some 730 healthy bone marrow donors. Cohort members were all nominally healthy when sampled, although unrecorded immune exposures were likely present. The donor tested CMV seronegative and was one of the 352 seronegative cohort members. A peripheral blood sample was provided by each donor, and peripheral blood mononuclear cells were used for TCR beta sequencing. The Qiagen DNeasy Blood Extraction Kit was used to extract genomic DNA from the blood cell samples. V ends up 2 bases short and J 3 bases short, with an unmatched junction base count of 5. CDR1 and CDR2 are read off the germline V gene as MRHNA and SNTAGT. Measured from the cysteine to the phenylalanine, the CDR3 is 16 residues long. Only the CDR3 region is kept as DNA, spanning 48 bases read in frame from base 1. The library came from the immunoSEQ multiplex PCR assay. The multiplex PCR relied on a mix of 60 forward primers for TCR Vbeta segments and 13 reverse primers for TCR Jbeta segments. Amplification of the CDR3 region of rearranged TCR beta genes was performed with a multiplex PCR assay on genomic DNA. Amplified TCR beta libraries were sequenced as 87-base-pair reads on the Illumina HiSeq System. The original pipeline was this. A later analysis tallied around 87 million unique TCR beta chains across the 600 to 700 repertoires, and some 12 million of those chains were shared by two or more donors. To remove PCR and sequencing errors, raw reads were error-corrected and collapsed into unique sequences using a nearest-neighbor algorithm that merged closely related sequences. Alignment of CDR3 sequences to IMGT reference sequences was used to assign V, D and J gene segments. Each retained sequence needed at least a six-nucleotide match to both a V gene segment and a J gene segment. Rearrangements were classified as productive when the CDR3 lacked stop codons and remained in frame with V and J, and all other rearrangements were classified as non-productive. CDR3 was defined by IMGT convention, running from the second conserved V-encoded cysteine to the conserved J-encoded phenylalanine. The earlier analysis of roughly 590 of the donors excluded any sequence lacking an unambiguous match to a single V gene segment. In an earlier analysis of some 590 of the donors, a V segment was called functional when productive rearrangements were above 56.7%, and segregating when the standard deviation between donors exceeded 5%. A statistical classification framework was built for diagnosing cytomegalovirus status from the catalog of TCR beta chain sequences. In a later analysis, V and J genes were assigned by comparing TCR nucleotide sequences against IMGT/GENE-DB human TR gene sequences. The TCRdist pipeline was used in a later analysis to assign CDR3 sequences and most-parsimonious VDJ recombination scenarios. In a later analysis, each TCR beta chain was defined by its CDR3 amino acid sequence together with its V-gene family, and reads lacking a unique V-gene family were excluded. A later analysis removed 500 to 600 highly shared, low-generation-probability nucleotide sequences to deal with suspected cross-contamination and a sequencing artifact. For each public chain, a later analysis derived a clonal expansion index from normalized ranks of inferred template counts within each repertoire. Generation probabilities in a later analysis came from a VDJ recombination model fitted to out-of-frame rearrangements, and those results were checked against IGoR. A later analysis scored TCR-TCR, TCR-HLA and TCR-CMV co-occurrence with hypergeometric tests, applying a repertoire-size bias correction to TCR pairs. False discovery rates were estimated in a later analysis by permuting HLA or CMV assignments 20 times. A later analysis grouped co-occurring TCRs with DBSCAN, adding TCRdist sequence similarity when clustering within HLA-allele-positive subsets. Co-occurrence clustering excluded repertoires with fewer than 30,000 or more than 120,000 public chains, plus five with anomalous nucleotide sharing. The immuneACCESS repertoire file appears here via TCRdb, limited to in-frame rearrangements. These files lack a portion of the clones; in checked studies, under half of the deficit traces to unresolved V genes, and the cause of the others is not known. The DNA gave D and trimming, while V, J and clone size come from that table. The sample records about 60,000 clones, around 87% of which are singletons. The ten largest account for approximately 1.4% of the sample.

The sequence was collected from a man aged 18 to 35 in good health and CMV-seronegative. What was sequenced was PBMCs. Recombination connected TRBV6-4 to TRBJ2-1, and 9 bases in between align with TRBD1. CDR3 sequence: CASSDNPGQGYNEQFF. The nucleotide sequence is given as TGTGCCAGCAGTGACAACCCGGGACAGGGCTACAATGAGCAGTTCTTC.